The 23 T cell receptor beta chains reported below all come from one sample, sequenced in a study of response to subunit inactivated influenza vaccine. TCRdb re-called the RT-PCR reads through MiXCR, storing one row per CDR3 protein. The sample contains hundreds of thousands of distinct CDR3 sequences, around 8% of which appear only once. The sample in question was PBMCs from blood, obtained around 25 months after vaccination. All receptors come from a man between 50 and 69 years old who received an inactivated influenza vaccine.

The rearrangement links TRBV30 to TRBJ2-2; D may be TRBD1 or TRBD2 (5 bases each). The V and J ends lost 3 bases and 7 bases respectively, with 21 bases between them. CDR3 size: 16 residues. Looked up from germline, CDR1 is GTSNPN and CDR2 is SVGIG (reference sequence). The DNA of the CDR3 is TGTGCCTGGAGGTCGAACCAGGGACCTCTACGCGGGGAGCTGTTTTTT. Protein sequence: CAWRSNQGPLRGELFF.

At least ten counts were recorded for this clonotype. The chain employs TRBV30 and TRBJ1-4; D unclear. V was shortened by 1 base and J by 7 bases, with 7 bases between the two germline ends. This CDR3 has 12 residues. Germline V gives CDR1 GTSNPN, CDR2 SVGIG (reference sequence). The CDR3 DNA follows: TGTGCCTGGAGTGCAAGTGGTGAAAAACTGTTTTTT. Its protein is CAWSASGEKLFF.

Many counts were recorded for this clonotype. The rearrangement joins TRBV6-2 or TRBV6-3 to TRBJ1-2; TRBD1 is a possible D gene (6 bases). V was cut by 2 bases and J by 5 bases, with 12 bases left in between. Germline CDR1 and CDR2: MNHEY and SVGEGT. The CDR3 contains 14 residues. The CDR3 region has the DNA TGTGCCAGCAGTTACACCCACACAGGGTATGGCTACACCTTC. Translated, it gives CASSYTHTGYGYTF.

There are many counts of this clonotype. The chain is built from TRBV4-2 and TRBJ2-3; tentative D call: TRBD1 (6 bases). This CDR3 has 15 residues. Germline V gene data show CDR1 as LGHNA and CDR2 as YNFKEQ. Trimming stripped 1 base from V and 2 bases from J, with 10 bases between. The CDR3 spells CASSQGAGDTDTQYF. For the CDR3, the DNA is TGTGCCAGCAGCCAAGGGGCAGGGGACACAGATACGCAGTATTTT.

The chain is built from TRBV11-2 and TRBJ1-2, with D possibly being TRBD1 (5 bases). V lost 4 bases and J 3 bases, leaving 15 bases between the germline ends. Germline CDR1 and CDR2: SGHAT and FQNNGV. CDR3 size: 15 residues. The CDR3 loop reads CASSSEGRADYGYTF. As DNA, the CDR3 is TGTGCCAGCAGCTCAGAAGGCAGGGCTGACTATGGCTACACCTTC.

V gene TRBV7-2 combines with J gene TRBJ1-1; D is unclear. This CDR3 comprises 15 residues. Trimming cost V 0 bases and J 1 base, with 9 bases left between them. CDR1 is SGHTA and CDR2 is FQGNSA in the germline V gene. The DNA for the CDR3 is TGTGCCAGCAGCTTAGCATCCTTGGGGAACACTGAAGCTTTCTTT. This gives the protein CASSLASLGNTEAFF.

This clonotype has a handful of counts. The CDR3 loop is CASSSDSRRYEQYF. CDR3 bases: TGTGCCAGCAGCTCCGACAGCCGTCGCTACGAGCAGTACTTC. J is TRBJ2-7 and V is TRBV7-8, with D possibly TRBD1 on 5 matching bases. V lost 4 bases and J lost 3, with 13 bases in between. Germline assignment: CDR1 SGHVS and CDR2 FQNEAQ. The CDR3 has 14 amino acids.

This clonotype came up a few times. V usage is TRBV15 and J usage is TRBJ2-1, with TRBD2 identical over 12 bases. CDR3 length: 13 amino acids. Germline CDR1 is LNHNV and CDR2 is YYDKDF (reference sequence). V gave up 8 bases and J gave up 4 bases; unmatched junction bases: 0. CDR3 sequence reads: CATGLAGYNEQFF. The CDR3, as DNA: TGTGCCACCGGACTAGCGGGGTACAATGAGCAGTTCTTC.

This clonotype was counted ten times or more. A much more abundant neighbour one base away suggests this may be a read error. V usage is TRBV12-3 or TRBV12-4 and J usage is TRBJ2-3; unclear D gene. CDR3 length: 11 residues. V was cut by 5 bases and J by 2 bases, with 2 bases left in between. CDR3 in DNA: TGTGCCAGCAGTATCACAGATACGCAGTATTTT. Protein product: CASSITDTQYF.

This clonotype came up many times. The chain joins TRBV20-1 to TRBJ2-1; 8 bases map to TRBD2. The CDR3 covers 15 residues. V lost 1 base and J lost 4; bases outside the gene matches: 6. The germline V gene encodes CDR1 DFQATT and CDR2 SNEGSKA (reference sequence). CDR3 bases: TGCAGTGCTAGAGCTCCCCGCGGGGGGTACAATGAGCAGTTCTTC. Protein sequence: CSARAPRGGYNEQFF.

The V and J genes are TRBV7-7 and TRBJ2-2; 7 bases align to TRBD1. The CDR3 loop spans 14 amino acids. Germline V gene lookup returns CDR1 SSHAT and CDR2 FNYEAQ (reference sequence). V shed 1 base, J shed 6 bases, and the junction held 2 bases outside the gene matches. CDR3 bases: TGTGCCAGCAGCTTAGTTCAGGGGGCCGGGGAGCTGTTTTTT. Its translation is CASSLVQGAGELFF.

The chain carries TRBV6-8 and TRBJ1-1; possibly TRBD1 for D (5 bases). This CDR3 contains 16 residues. Per germline, CDR1 MNHGY and CDR2 SAAAGT. V shed 8 bases and J shed 5 bases, with 24 bases lying between them. For the CDR3, the DNA is TGTGCCAGCTTTGGGGCCGGGGGGACTCTTCAAACTGAAGCTTTCTTT. This codes for CASFGAGGTLQTEAFF.

The V and J genes are TRBV5-4 and TRBJ2-3, with D perhaps matching TRBD2 (6 bases). The CDR3 sequence is 15 residues long. V dropped 3 bases and J dropped 0 bases, with 11 bases sitting between them. Germline CDR1 and CDR2: SGHNT and YYREEE (reference sequence). CDR3 amino acids: CASSWGDLSTDTQYF. The CDR3 DNA reads as TGTGCCAGCAGCTGGGGGGACCTAAGCACAGATACGCAGTATTTT. Together with reference TRBV5-4 and TRBJ2-3, the CDR3 gives the full variable domain: ETGVTQSPTHLIKTRGQQVTLRCSSQSGHNTVSWYQQALGQGPQFIFQYYREEENGRGNFPPRFSGLQFPNYSSELNVNALELDDSALYLCASSWGDLSTDTQYFGPGTRLTVL.

At least ten counts were recorded for this clonotype. The chain couples TRBV5-4 to TRBJ1-1, with D possibly TRBD1 on 6 matching bases. CDR1 SGHNT and CDR2 YYREEE come from the germline V gene (reference sequence). This CDR3 comprises 15 residues. V was pared by 2 bases and J by 5 bases, with 16 bases between. The CDR3 region is CASSFISGTRTEAFF. CDR3 in DNA: TGTGCCAGCAGCTTCATATCGGGGACAAGAACTGAAGCTTTCTTT.

This clonotype was seen only a few times. The gene calls are TRBV10-3 and TRBJ2-7; tentatively, D is TRBD1 (6 bases). Looked up from germline, CDR1 is ENHRY and CDR2 is SYGVKD. The length of the CDR3 is 13 residues. The V end was cut by 11 bases, the J end by 4 bases, with 18 bases between. DNA for the CDR3: TGTGCCGCCCAGCGTCAGGGGCAGTACGAGCAGTACTTC. Translating gives CAAQRQGQYEQYF.

This clonotype turned up a few times. The genes are TRBV6-1 and TRBJ2-1; TRBD2 is a possible D gene (5 bases). Germline V gene sequence: CDR1 MNHNS, CDR2 SASEGT. The CDR3 has 13 amino acids. Trimming took 7 bases from V and 4 from J, leaving 11 bases between them. The CDR3 region is CASNGGFYNEQFF. For the CDR3, the DNA is TGTGCCAGCAATGGAGGTTTTTACAATGAGCAGTTCTTC.

CDR3 in DNA: TGTGCCAGCTCACCGATTCCCATTCAGAGCCTCCGAGGCAACTATGGCTACACCTTC. As protein: CASSPIPIQSLRGNYGYTF. V and J are TRBV18 and TRBJ1-2; no firm D call. V was pared by 3 bases and J by 2 bases, with 25 bases between. The CDR3 is made up of 19 amino acids. Germline CDR1 and CDR2: KGHSH and LQKENI.

This clonotype appeared a few times. V gene TRBV20-1 combines with J gene TRBJ2-3; D may match TRBD1 or TRBD2 (5 bases each). The CDR3 sequence is 11 residues long. V was trimmed by 3 bases and J by 11 bases, leaving 12 bases between them. Per the germline V gene, CDR1 is DFQATT and CDR2 is SNEGSKA (reference sequence). CDR3 sequence reads: CSASRLGGQYF. Written as DNA, the CDR3 is TGCAGTGCTAGTCGCCTTGGGGGGCAGTATTTT.

This chain connects TRBV4-2 to TRBJ1-1; D unclear. Trimming shortened V by 0 bases and J by 0 bases, and 2 bases separated the two germline ends. The CDR3 has 13 amino acids. Germline lookup yields CDR1 LGHNA and CDR2 YNFKEQ. The CDR3 spells CASSQELNTEAFF. The CDR3 DNA follows: TGTGCCAGCAGCCAAGAATTGAACACTGAAGCTTTCTTT.

This clonotype showed up just a few times. One junction end disagrees with the germline gene, perhaps due to a read error. The rearrangement links TRBV12-3 or TRBV12-4 to TRBJ2-7; 11 bases line up with TRBD2. The CDR3 totals 14 residues. In nucleotides, the CDR3 is TGTGCCAGCAGTATAGCGGGAGGGCCCGTCGAGCAGTACTTC. Its protein product is CASSIAGGPVEQYF.

In its sample, this clonotype was seen many times. This chain links TRBV12-3 or TRBV12-4 with TRBJ2-1; D might be TRBD2 (6 bases). The CDR3 has 17 amino acids. The germline V and J ends were trimmed by 2 bases and 9 bases, with 23 bases remaining between them. For the CDR3, the DNA is TGTGCCAGCAGTTTACGGGGATTAGGGGCAGGCGGGATTGAGCAGTTCTTC. Its protein is CASSLRGLGAGGIEQFF.

This chain uses TRBV2 with TRBJ2-1, with no clear D. Trimming left V 6 bases short and J 6 bases short, with 15 bases between. The germline V gene encodes CDR1 SNHLY and CDR2 FYNNEI. The CDR3 extends over 14 amino acids. CDR3 sequence: CASSSSTPPNEQFF. The CDR3 DNA reads TGTGCCAGCAGCTCATCCACGCCTCCCAATGAGCAGTTCTTC.

CDR3 sequence: CASSYLTGTELNTEAFF. DNA of the CDR3: TGTGCCAGCAGCTATTTAACCGGGACGGAATTGAACACTGAAGCTTTCTTT. The chain couples TRBV5-5 to TRBJ1-1, with D maybe TRBD1 (5 bases). V was clipped by 3 bases and J by 0 bases, with 18 bases between them. Per germline, CDR1 SGHKS and CDR2 YYEKEE (reference sequence). CDR3 length: 17 amino acids. Filled out from reference TRBV5-5 and TRBJ1-1, the complete variable domain reads DAGVTQSPTHLIKTRGQQVTLRCSPISGHKSVSWYQQVLGQGPQFIFQYYEKEERGRGNFPDRFSARQFPNYSSELNVNALLLGDSALYLCASSYLTGTELNTEAFFGQGTRLTVV.